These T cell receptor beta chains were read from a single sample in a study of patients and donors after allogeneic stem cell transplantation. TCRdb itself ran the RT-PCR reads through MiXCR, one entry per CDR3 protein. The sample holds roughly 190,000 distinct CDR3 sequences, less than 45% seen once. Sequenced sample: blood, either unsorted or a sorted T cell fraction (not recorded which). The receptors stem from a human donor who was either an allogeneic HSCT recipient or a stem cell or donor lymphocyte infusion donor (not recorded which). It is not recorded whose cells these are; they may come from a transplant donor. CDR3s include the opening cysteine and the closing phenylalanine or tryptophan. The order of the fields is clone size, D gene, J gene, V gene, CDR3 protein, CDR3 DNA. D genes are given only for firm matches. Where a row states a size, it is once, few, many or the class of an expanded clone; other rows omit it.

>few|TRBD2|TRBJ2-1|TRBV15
CATSRDPAGGNNEQFF
TGTGCCACCAGCAGAGATCCCGCGGGAGGTAACAATGAGCAGTTCTTC
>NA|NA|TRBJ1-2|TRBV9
CASSPSGVAEVNYGYTF
TGTGCCAGCAGCCCATCGGGAGTGGCGGAAGTTAACTATGGCTACACCTTC
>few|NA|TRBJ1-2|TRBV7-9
CASSFGGDYGYTF
TGTGCCAGCAGCTTTGGAGGTGACTATGGCTACACCTTC
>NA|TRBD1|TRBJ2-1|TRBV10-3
CAISTGQGGNEQFF
TGTGCCATCAGCACGGGACAGGGGGGCAATGAGCAGTTCTTC
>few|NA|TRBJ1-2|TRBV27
CASSLIGGTAYGYTF
TGTGCCAGCAGTTTAATAGGGGGGACGGCGTATGGCTACACCTTC
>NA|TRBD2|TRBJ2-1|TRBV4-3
CASSQDRLAGGNEQFF
TGCGCCAGCAGCCAAGATCGGCTAGCGGGAGGCAATGAGCAGTTCTTC
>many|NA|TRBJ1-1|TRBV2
CASSREMNTEAFF
TGTGCCAGCAGCCGGGAGATGAACACTGAAGCTTTCTTT
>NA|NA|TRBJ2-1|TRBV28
CASAVGGSYNEQFF
TGTGCCAGCGCTGTGGGCGGAAGTTACAATGAGCAGTTCTTC
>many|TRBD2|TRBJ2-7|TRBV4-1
CASSQPSGGSYEQYF
TGCGCCAGCAGCCAACCTAGCGGGGGCTCCTACGAGCAGTACTTC
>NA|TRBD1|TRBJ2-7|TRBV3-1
CASSQDGTGDYEQYF
TGTGCCAGCAGCCAAGATGGGACAGGGGACTACGAGCAGTACTTC
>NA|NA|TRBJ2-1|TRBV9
CASSVGTRGYNEQFF
TGTGCCAGCAGCGTAGGGACCAGGGGCTACAATGAGCAGTTCTTC
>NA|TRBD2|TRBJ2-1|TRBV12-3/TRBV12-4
CASSYPSGVRSDEQFF
TGTGCCAGCAGTTACCCCAGCGGGGTACGGAGCGATGAGCAGTTCTTC
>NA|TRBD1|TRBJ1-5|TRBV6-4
CASSGRGRSSNQPQHF
TGTGCCAGCAGTGGCAGGGGGCGATCGAGCAATCAGCCCCAGCATTTT
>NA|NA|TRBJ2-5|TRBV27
CASRLGAQETQYF
TGTGCCAGTAGACTGGGGGCCCAAGAGACCCAGTACTTC
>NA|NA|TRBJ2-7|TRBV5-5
CASSWAGRDSEQYF
TGTGCCAGCAGCTGGGCTGGGAGGGACAGCGAGCAGTACTTC
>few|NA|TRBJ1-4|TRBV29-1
CSVQLTVLSNEKLFF
TGCAGCGTTCAATTGACAGTTCTCAGTAATGAAAAACTGTTTTTT
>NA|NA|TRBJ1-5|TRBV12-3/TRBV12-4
CASSLSYGNQPQHF
TGTGCCAGCAGTTTATCGTATGGCAATCAGCCCCAGCATTTT
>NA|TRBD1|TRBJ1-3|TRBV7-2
CASSLAAGGWRGNTIYF
TGTGCCAGCAGCTTAGCGGCAGGGGGCTGGAGGGGAAACACCATATATTTT
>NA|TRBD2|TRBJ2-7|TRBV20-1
CSADPNGRYDEQYF
TGCAGTGCTGACCCAAACGGGAGGTACGACGAGCAGTACTTC
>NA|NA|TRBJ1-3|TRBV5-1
CASSSRHSLHSGNTIYF
TGCGCCAGCAGCTCTAGACATTCCCTACACTCTGGAAACACCATATATTTT
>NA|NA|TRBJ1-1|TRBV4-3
CASSQDAGAAFF
TGCGCCAGCAGCCAAGACGCGGGCGCGGCTTTCTTT
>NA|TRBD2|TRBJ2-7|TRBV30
CAWSHGLAVSYEQYF
TGTGCCTGGAGTCACGGACTAGCGGTCTCCTACGAGCAGTACTTC
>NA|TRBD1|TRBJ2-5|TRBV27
CASSVGSGTGALGQYF
TGTGCCAGCAGTGTCGGCTCCGGGACAGGGGCGCTCGGGCAGTACTTC
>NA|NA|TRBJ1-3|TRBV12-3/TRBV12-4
CASSFGLSGNTIYF
TGTGCCAGCAGTTTTGGGCTCTCTGGAAACACCATATATTTT
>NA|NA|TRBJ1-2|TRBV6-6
CASSGDQFGYTF
TGTGCCAGCAGTGGGGACCAATTTGGCTACACCTTC
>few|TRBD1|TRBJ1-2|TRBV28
CASLEGALNYGYTF
TGTGCCAGCCTTGAGGGGGCCCTGAACTATGGCTACACCTTC
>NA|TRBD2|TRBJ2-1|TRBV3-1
CASSPDRLAGGSSYNEQFF
TGTGCCAGCAGCCCCGACAGACTAGCGGGAGGGAGCTCCTACAATGAGCAGTTCTTC
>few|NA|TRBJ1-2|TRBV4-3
CASSQVSGDYGYTF
TGCGCCAGCAGCCAAGTATCGGGTGACTATGGCTACACCTTC
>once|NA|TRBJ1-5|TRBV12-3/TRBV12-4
CASSSPPSGSYDNQPQHF
TGTGCCAGCAGTTCGCCCCCCTCGGGGTCTTATGACAATCAGCCCCAGCATTTT
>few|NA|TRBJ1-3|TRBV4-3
CASSQERMGLISGNTIYF
TGCGCCAGCAGCCAAGAGCGAATGGGACTGATCTCTGGAAACACCATATATTTT
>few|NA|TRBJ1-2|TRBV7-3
CASSLTPRDYGYTF
TGTGCCAGCAGCTTAACCCCCAGGGACTATGGCTACACCTTC
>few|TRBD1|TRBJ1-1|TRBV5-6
CASRGTGLNTEAFF
TGTGCCAGCAGGGGGACAGGTCTGAACACTGAAGCTTTCTTT
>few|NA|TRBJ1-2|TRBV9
CASTKDGVDGYTF
TGTGCCAGCACCAAAGATGGGGTGGATGGCTACACCTTC
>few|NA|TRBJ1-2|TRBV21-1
CASSKEQTGTFKNYGYTF
TGTGCCAGCAGCAAGGAACAAACCGGGACTTTTAAAAACTATGGCTACACCTTC
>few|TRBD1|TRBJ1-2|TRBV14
CASSWTGNYGYTF
TGTGCCAGCAGCTGGACAGGGAACTATGGCTACACCTTC
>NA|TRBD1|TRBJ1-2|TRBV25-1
CASSEAKGQAYGYTF
TGTGCCAGCAGTGAAGCCAAAGGACAGGCGTATGGCTACACCTTC
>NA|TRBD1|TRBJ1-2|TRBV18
CASSPPGQDGYTF
TGTGCCAGCTCACCACCGGGACAGGATGGCTACACCTTC
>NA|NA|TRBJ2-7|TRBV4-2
CASSHLVGQGTDF
NA
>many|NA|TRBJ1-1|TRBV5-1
CASSKDGMNTEAFF
TGCGCCAGCAGCAAGGACGGCATGAACACTGAAGCTTTCTTT
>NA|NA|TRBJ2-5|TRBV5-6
CASSHRNQETQYF
TGTGCCAGCAGCCACCGGAATCAAGAGACCCAGTACTTC
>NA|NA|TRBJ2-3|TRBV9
CASRRESGYTDTQYF
TGTGCCAGCAGAAGGGAAAGCGGGTACACAGATACGCAGTATTTT